The TCR beta chain described here comes from a study of T cell responses to AZD1222 COVID-19 vaccine. Study results and caveats: Reportedly, nearly half the spike-specific TCRs target unmutated variant regions. There were repertoire samples only from the period after the peak T cell response.

The repertoire was sequenced with immunoSEQ multiplex PCR; TCRdb's copy has only in-frame clones and lacks some. The sample yields 150,000 or so clones, 88% seen once. For this clone: What it recognizes is unknown.

The material sequenced was peripheral blood, taken on day 0 of AZD1222 vaccination. The clonotype was recovered from an adult in good health.

CDR3 DNA: TGTGCCAGCAGTTACTGGACACCCGAACCCTACGAGCAGTACTTC. As protein: CASSYWTPEPYEQYF. The chain couples TRBV6-2 or TRBV6-3 to TRBJ2-7; D possibly corresponds to TRBD1 (5 bases). This CDR3 has 15 residues. Germline CDR1 reads MNHEY; CDR2 reads SVGEGT. V lost 1 base and J 2 bases, leaving 12 bases between the germline ends.